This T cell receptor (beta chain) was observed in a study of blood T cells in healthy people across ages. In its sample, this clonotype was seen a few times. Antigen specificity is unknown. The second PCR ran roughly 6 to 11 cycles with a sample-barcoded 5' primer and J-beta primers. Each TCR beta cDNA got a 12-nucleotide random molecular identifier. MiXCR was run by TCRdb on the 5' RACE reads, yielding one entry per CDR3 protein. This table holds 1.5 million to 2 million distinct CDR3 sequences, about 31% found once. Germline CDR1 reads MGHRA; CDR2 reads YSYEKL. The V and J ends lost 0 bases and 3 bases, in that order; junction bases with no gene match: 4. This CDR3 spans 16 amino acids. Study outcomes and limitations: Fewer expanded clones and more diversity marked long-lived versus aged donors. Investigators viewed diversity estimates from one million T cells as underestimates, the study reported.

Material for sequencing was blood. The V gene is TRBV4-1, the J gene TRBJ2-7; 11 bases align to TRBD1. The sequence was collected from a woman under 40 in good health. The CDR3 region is CASSQDGTGGFYEQYF. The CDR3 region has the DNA TGCGCCAGCAGCCAAGATGGGACAGGGGGATTCTACGAGCAGTACTTC.